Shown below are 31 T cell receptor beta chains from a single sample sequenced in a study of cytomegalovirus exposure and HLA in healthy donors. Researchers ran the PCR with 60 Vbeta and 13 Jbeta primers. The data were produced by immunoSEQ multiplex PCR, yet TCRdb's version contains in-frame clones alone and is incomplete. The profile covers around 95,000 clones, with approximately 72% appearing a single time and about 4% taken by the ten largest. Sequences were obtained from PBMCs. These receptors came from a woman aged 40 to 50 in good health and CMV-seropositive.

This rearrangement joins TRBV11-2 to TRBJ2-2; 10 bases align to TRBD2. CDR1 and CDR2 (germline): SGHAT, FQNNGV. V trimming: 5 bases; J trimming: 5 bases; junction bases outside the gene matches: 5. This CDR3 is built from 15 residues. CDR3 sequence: CASSKGTSATGELFF. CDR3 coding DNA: TGTGCCAGCAGCAAGGGGACTAGCGCGACCGGGGAGCTGTTTTTT.

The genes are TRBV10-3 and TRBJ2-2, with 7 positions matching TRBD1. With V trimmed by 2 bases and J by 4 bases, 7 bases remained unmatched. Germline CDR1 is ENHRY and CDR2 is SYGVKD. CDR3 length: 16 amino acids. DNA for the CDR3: TGTGCCATCAGTGAGACTTCCGGGACAGTCACCGGGGAGCTGTTTTTT. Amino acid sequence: CAISETSGTVTGELFF.

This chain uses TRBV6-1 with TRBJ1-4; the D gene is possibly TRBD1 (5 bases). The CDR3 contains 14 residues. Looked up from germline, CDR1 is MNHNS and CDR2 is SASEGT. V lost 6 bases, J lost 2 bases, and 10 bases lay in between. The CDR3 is CASSTGGTNEKLFF. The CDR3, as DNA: TGTGCCAGCAGCACTGGGGGGACTAATGAAAAACTGTTTTTT.

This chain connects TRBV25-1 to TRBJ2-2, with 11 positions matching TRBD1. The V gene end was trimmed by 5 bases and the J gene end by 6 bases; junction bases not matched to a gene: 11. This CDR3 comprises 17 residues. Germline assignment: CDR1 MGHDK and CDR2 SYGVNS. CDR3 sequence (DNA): TGTGCCAGCAGTCCTGGAGGACAGGGGGCAGGGGCCGGGGAGCTGTTTTTT. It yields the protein CASSPGGQGAGAGELFF.

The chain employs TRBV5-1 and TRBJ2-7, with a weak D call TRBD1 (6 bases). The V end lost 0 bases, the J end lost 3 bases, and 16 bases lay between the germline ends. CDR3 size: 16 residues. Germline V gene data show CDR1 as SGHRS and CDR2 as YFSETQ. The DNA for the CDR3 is TGCGCCAGCAGCTTGGACCCCGGACAGACCTTCTACGAGCAGTACTTC. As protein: CASSLDPGQTFYEQYF.

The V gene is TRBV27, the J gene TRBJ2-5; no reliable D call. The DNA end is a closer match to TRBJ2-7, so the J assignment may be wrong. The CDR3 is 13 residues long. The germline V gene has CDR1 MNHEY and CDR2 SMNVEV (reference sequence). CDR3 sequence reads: CASSLSQFAEQYF. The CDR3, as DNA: TGTGCCAGCAGTTTATCCCAATTCGCCGAGCAGTACTTC.

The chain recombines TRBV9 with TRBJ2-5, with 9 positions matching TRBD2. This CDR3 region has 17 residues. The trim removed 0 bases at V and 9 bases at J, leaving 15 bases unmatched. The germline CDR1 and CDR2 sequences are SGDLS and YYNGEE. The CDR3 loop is CASSVVGSGRSLGSQYF. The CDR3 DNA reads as TGTGCCAGCAGCGTAGTTGGTAGCGGGAGATCCTTAGGGTCCCAGTACTTC. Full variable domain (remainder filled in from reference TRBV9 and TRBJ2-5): DSGVTQTPKHLITATGQRVTLRCSPRSGDLSVYWYQQSLDQGLQFLIQYYNGEERAKGNILERFSAQQFPDLHSELNLSSLELGDSALYFCASSVVGSGRSLGSQYFGPGTRLLVL.

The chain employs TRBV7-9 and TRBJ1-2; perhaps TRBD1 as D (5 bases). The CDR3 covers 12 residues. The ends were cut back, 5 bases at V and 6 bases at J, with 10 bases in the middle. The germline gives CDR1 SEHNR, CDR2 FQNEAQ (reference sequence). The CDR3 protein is CASSRQPDGYTF. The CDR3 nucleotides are TGTGCCAGCAGCCGACAGCCCGATGGCTACACCTTC.

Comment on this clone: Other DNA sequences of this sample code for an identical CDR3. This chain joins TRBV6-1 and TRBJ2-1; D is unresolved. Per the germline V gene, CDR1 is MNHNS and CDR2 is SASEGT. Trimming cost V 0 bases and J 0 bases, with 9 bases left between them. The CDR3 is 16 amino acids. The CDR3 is CASSEARISSYNEQFF. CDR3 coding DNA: TGTGCCAGCAGTGAAGCGCGGATAAGCTCCTACAATGAGCAGTTCTTC.

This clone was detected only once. The CDR3 is CATTTGDSYNEQFF. Here the CDR3 DNA reads TGCGCCACCACAACGGGAGATTCGTACAATGAGCAGTTCTTC. The V gene is TRBV5-1, the J gene TRBJ2-1; possibly TRBD2 for D (6 bases). The CDR3 loop spans 14 amino acids. Germline-derived CDR1 and CDR2 are SGHRS and YFSETQ. V gave up 9 bases and J gave up 4 bases, with 17 bases separating them.

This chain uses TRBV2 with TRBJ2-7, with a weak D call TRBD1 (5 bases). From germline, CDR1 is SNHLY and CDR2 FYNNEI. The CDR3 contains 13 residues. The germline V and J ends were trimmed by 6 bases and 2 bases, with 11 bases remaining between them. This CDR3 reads CASRNRRTYEQYF. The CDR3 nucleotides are TGTGCCAGCAGAAACAGGCGTACCTACGAGCAGTACTTC.

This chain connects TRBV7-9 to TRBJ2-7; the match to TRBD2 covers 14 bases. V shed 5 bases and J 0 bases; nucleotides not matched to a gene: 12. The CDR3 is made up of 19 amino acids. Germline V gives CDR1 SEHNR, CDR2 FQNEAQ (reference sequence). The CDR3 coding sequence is TGTGCCAGCAGCCCGTTGACTAGCGGGAGGGCTTACAGCTCCTACGAGCAGTACTTC. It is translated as CASSPLTSGRAYSSYEQYF.

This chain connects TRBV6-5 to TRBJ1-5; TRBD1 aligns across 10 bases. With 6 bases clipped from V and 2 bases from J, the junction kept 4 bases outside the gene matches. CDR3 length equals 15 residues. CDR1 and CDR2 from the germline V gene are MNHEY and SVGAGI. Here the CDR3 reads CASSRQGAGNQPQHF. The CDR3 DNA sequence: TGTGCCAGCAGCCGACAGGGGGCAGGCAATCAGCCCCAGCATTTT.

The chain's CDR3 is CASSNIPRQARNTIYF. The CDR3 DNA sequence: TGTGCCAGTAGCAATATTCCACGACAGGCAAGAAACACCATATATTTT. The rearrangement joins TRBV19 to TRBJ1-3; tentatively, D is TRBD1 (6 bases). Germline V gives CDR1 LNHDA, CDR2 SQIVND (reference sequence). The V gene lost 6 bases and the J gene lost 5 bases, with 20 bases spanning the gap. The CDR3 runs to 16 residues.

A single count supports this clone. The CDR3 DNA sequence: TGCAGTGTAGCGGACTACAATGAGCAGTTCTTC. Translated: CSVADYNEQFF. This chain connects TRBV20-1 to TRBJ2-1; perhaps TRBD2 as D (6 bases). The germline V gene encodes CDR1 DFQATT and CDR2 SNEGSKA (reference sequence). This CDR3 has 11 amino acids. V shed 7 bases and J shed 3 bases, with 7 bases lying between them.

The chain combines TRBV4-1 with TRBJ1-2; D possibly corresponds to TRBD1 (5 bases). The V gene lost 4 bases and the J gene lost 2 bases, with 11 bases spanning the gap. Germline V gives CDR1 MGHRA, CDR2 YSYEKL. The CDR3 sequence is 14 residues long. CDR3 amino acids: CASSPLPGNYGYTF. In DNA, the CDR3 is TGCGCCAGCAGCCCCCTCCCAGGGAACTATGGCTACACCTTC.

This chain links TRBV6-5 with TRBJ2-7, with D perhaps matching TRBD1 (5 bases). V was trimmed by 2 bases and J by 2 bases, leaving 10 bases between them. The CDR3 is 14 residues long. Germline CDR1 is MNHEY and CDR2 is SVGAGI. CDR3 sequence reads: CASSYATGPYEQYF. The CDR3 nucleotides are TGTGCCAGCAGTTACGCAACAGGTCCCTACGAGCAGTACTTC.

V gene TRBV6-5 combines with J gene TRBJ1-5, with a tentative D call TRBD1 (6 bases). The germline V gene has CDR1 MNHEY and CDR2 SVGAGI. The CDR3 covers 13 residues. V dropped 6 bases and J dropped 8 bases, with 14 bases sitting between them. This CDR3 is CASSPQGIEPQHF. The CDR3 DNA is TGTGCCAGCAGCCCACAGGGTATTGAGCCCCAGCATTTT.

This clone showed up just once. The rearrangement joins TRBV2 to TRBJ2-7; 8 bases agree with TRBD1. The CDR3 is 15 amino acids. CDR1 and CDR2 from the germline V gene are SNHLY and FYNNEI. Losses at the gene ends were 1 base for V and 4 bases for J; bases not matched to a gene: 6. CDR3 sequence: CASSEGRDRTYEQYF. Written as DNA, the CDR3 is TGTGCCAGCAGTGAAGGCCGGGACAGGACGTACGAGCAGTACTTC.

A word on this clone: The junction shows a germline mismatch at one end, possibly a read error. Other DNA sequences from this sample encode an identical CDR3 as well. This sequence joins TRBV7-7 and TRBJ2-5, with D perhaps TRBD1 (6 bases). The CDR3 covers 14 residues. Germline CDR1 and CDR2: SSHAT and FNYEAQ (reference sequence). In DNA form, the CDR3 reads TGTGCTAGCAGCTTAGAACAGGGACAAGAGACCCAGTACTTC. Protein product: CASSLEQGQETQYF.

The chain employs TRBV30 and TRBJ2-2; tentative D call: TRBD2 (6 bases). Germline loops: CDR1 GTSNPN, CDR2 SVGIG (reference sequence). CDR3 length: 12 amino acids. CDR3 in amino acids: CARDRRGGELFF. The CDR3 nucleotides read TGTGCTAGGGACCGGCGGGGCGGGGAGCTGTTTTTT.

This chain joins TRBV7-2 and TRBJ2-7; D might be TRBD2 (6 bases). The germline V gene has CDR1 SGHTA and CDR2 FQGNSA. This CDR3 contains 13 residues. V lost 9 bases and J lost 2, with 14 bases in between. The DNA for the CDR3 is TGTGCCAGTACCCCGGGACTGCCCTACGAGCAGTACTTC. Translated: CASTPGLPYEQYF.

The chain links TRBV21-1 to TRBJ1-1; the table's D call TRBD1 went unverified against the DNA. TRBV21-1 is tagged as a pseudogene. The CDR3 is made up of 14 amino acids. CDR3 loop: CASRRRQLKSEAFF. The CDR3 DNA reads TGTGCCAGCAGAAGGAGACAGTTAAAATCTGAAGCTTTCTTT.

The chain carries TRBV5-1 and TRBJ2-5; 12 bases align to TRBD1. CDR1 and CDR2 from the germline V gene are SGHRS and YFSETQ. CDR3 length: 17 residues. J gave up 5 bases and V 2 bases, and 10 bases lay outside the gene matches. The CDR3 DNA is TGCGCCAGCAGCTTTCTCACCGGGACAGGGGGCGCGGAGACCCAGTACTTC. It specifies CASSFLTGTGGAETQYF.

The CDR3 sequence is CASSHILAGGNTDTQYF. DNA for the CDR3: TGTGCCAGCAGTCATATACTAGCGGGAGGTAACACAGATACGCAGTATTTT. V is TRBV27 and J is TRBJ2-3; 12 bases align to TRBD2. The ends lost 5 bases at V and 2 bases at J; junction bases unmatched: 8. The CDR3 sequence is 17 residues long. Germline V gene data show CDR1 as MNHEY and CDR2 as SMNVEV (reference sequence).

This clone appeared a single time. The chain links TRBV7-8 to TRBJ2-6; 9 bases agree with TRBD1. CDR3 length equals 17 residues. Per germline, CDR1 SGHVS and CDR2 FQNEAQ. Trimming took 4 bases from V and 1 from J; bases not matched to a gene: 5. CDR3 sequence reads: CASSSRDRVSGANVLTF. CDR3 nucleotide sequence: TGTGCCAGCAGCTCCCGGGACAGGGTATCTGGGGCCAACGTCCTGACTTTC.

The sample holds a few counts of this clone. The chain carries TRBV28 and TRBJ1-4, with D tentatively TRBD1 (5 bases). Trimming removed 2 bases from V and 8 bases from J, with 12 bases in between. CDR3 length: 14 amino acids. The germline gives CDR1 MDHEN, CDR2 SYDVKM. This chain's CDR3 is CASSLEDSWEKLFF. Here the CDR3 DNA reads TGTGCCAGCAGTTTAGAAGACAGTTGGGAAAAACTGTTTTTT.

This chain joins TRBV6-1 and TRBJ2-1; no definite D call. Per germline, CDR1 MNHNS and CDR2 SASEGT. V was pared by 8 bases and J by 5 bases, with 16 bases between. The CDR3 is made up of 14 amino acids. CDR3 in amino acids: CASDQVGRNNEQFF. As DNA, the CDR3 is TGTGCCAGCGATCAGGTGGGCCGGAACAATGAGCAGTTCTTC.

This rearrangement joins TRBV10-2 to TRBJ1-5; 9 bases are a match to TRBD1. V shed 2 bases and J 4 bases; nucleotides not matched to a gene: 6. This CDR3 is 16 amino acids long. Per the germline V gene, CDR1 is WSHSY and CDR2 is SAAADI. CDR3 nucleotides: TGCGCCAGCAGTGAGGGGACAGGGACCGCTAATCAGCCCCAGCATTTT. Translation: CASSEGTGTANQPQHF.

The CDR3 DNA is TGTGCCAGCAGTTTACCGGGACAGGGTAAGGCCTACGAGCAGTACTTC. The encoded protein is CASSLPGQGKAYEQYF. The V call is TRBV28, the J call TRBJ2-7; TRBD1 agrees at 9 bases. The trim removed 2 bases at V and 2 bases at J, leaving 7 bases unmatched. The CDR3 contains 16 residues. Germline assignment: CDR1 MDHEN and CDR2 SYDVKM.

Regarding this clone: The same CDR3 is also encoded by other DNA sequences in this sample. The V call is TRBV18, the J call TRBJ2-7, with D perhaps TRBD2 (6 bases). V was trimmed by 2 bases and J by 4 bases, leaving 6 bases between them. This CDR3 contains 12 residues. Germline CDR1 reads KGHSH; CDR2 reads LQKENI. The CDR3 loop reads CASSPGGYEQYF. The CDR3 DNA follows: TGTGCCAGCTCACCAGGGGGGTACGAGCAGTACTTC. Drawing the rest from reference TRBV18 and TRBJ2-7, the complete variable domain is NAGVMQNPRHLVRRRGQEARLRCSPMKGHSHVYWYRQLPEEGLKFMVYLQKENIIDESGMPKERFSAEFPKEGPSILRIQQVVRGDSAAYFCASSPGGYEQYFGPGTRLTVT.